This TCR beta chain was observed in a study of identical twins. Carrying unique molecular identifiers, the cDNA also gained a universal primer site through template switching. TCRdb reprocessed the 5' RACE reads via MiXCR and lists one record per CDR3 protein. This sample carries about 100,000 distinct CDR3 sequences, about 5.6% of them seen once, and the ten largest clones take less than 15%. Each donor (without exception) was a healthy Caucasian. The CDR3 runs to 14 residues. V shed 5 bases and J 9 bases; nucleotides not matched to a gene: 7. The V gene's germline CDR1 is WSHSY and CDR2 SAAADI. Broader study findings: The conclusions drew on cross-sectional statistical analysis instead of tracking the same donors. Insertions were reduced in abundant cord blood beta clonotypes but not in memory repertoires.

The sample holds a few counts of this clonotype. Its antigen remains unknown. The rearrangement links TRBV10-2 to TRBJ2-1; TRBD2 agrees at 10 bases. This TCR derives from a woman aged 45-65 years in good health. The sequenced sample consisted of memory T cells sorted from blood. CDR3 region: CASSLAGVGGEQFF. Here the CDR3 DNA reads TGCGCCAGCAGTCTAGCGGGAGTAGGAGGTGAGCAGTTCTTC.